This entry concerns a single T cell receptor beta chain. Its antigen remains unknown. RNA extraction and reverse transcription yielded cDNA as sequencing template. The repertoire was sequenced with immunoSEQ multiplex PCR; TCRdb's copy has only in-frame clones and lacks some. The data contain tens of thousands of clones, more than 45% of them seen just once; the ten biggest clones take up about a fifth. Treatment meaning: oral pan-JAK inhibitor, 5-10 mg twice daily. Peripheral blood and lesional scalp punch biopsies were taken from alopecia areata patients. The germline gives CDR1 ENHRY, CDR2 SYGVKD. V shed 6 bases and J 3 bases; nucleotides not matched to a gene: 20. The CDR3 has 20 residues. These data originate in a study of CD8+ T cells in alopecia areata. Findings and limits, study-wide: Sharing of TCRs across patients appeared less clear than in mice, possibly for HLA-related reasons. Under tofacitinib, numerous expanded lesional clonotypes remained detectable in scalp and blood.

The V and J genes are TRBV10-3 and TRBJ2-1; 10 nucleotides line up with TRBD1. Material: CD8+ T cells sorted from blood, obtained around week 36, from a patient treated with tofacitinib. This sequence was found in a human donor with alopecia areata. The CDR3 reads CAISRNSGDGTGVFYNEQFF. In DNA form, the CDR3 reads TGTGCCATCAGCCGGAATTCTGGTGACGGGACAGGGGTATTCTACAATGAGCAGTTCTTC.